The rows below give T cell receptor beta chains drawn from one sample of a study of shared clonotypes between healthy human individuals. Profiled with immunoSEQ multiplex PCR; TCRdb holds only in-frame clones, not every one. The table has 490,000 or so clones, 79% seen once; the top ten hold more than 10%. The specimen sequenced was PBMCs. The source of these receptors is a woman in her thirties or forties in good health. Some clones in this sample may be carry-over from other donors' samples. Each CDR3 is given with its conserved first and last residue. Fields, in order: J gene, D gene, V gene, clone size, CDR3 protein, CDR3 DNA. D genes are given only for firm matches. Clone size is shown for a subset of rows, as once, few, many or a class of expanded clone.

J gene: TRBJ1-4; D gene: -; V gene: TRBV4-3; clone size: -; CDR3 protein: CASSRLGGREKLFF; CDR3 DNA: TGCGCCAGCAGCCGCTTGGGGGGCCGGGAAAAACTGTTTTTT
J gene: TRBJ1-6; D gene: -; V gene: TRBV19; clone size: -; CDR3 protein: CASSGRGVEPLHF; CDR3 DNA: TGTGCCAGTTCAGGCAGGGGCGTAGAACCCCTCCACTTT
J gene: TRBJ2-3; D gene: -; V gene: TRBV28; clone size: -; CDR3 protein: CASQTATDTQYF; CDR3 DNA: TGTGCCAGCCAGACAGCCACAGATACGCAGTATTTT
J gene: TRBJ2-7; D gene: -; V gene: TRBV5-1; clone size: -; CDR3 protein: CASSFQSGGGYEQYF; CDR3 DNA: TGCGCCAGCAGCTTCCAGAGCGGAGGGGGTTACGAGCAGTACTTC
J gene: TRBJ2-1; D gene: TRBD2; V gene: TRBV11-2; clone size: -; CDR3 protein: CASSRTRDNEQFF; CDR3 DNA: TGTGCCAGCAGCCGGACTAGGGACAATGAGCAGTTCTTC
J gene: TRBJ2-5; D gene: -; V gene: TRBV14; clone size: -; CDR3 protein: CASSSSPETQYF; CDR3 DNA: TGTGCCAGCAGCAGCAGCCCAGAGACCCAGTACTTC
J gene: TRBJ2-3; D gene: TRBD1; V gene: TRBV7-7; clone size: -; CDR3 protein: CASSLGTGGPDTQYF; CDR3 DNA: TGTGCTAGCAGCTTAGGGACAGGGGGTCCGGATACGCAGTATTTT
J gene: TRBJ2-4; D gene: -; V gene: TRBV4-1; clone size: -; CDR3 protein: CASSQTWGLAKNIQYF; CDR3 DNA: TGCGCCAGCAGCCAAACGTGGGGGTTAGCCAAAAACATTCAGTACTTC
J gene: TRBJ2-1; D gene: -; V gene: TRBV7-3; clone size: -; CDR3 protein: CASSLASGRGSYNEQFF; CDR3 DNA: TGTGCCAGCAGCTTGGCCTCTGGTCGGGGCTCCTACAATGAGCAGTTCTTC
J gene: TRBJ2-7; D gene: -; V gene: TRBV20-1; clone size: -; CDR3 protein: CSASSYEQYF; CDR3 DNA: TGCAGTGCTAGTTCTTACGAGCAGTACTTC
J gene: TRBJ2-7; D gene: -; V gene: TRBV14; clone size: -; CDR3 protein: CASSQAARVTYEQYF; CDR3 DNA: TGTGCCAGCAGCCAAGCGGCCAGGGTAACCTACGAGCAGTACTTC
J gene: TRBJ2-1; D gene: -; V gene: TRBV19; clone size: many; CDR3 protein: CASRLEGGSYNEQFF; CDR3 DNA: TGTGCCAGTAGGTTGGAAGGGGGGTCCTACAATGAGCAGTTCTTC
J gene: TRBJ2-6; D gene: TRBD1; V gene: TRBV7-2; clone size: -; CDR3 protein: CASSLTGTKSGANVLTF; CDR3 DNA: TGTGCCAGCAGCTTGACAGGGACGAAGTCTGGGGCCAACGTCCTGACTTTC
J gene: TRBJ2-7; D gene: -; V gene: TRBV4-2; clone size: -; CDR3 protein: CASSQEGGVADLTYEQYF; CDR3 DNA: TGTGCCAGCAGCCAAGAAGGAGGAGTAGCGGACCTGACCTACGAGCAGTACTTC
J gene: TRBJ2-7; D gene: -; V gene: TRBV7-2; clone size: -; CDR3 protein: CASSLTRGSVNEQYF; CDR3 DNA: TGTGCCAGCAGCTTAACTCGGGGGAGTGTAAACGAGCAGTACTTC
J gene: TRBJ2-1; D gene: TRBD2; V gene: TRBV7-9; clone size: -; CDR3 protein: CASSPGTSDGNEQFF; CDR3 DNA: TGTGCCAGCAGCCCCGGGACTAGCGACGGCAATGAGCAGTTCTTC
J gene: TRBJ2-4; D gene: -; V gene: TRBV18; clone size: -; CDR3 protein: CASSPPESGYQYF; CDR3 DNA: TGTGCCAGCTCACCACCGGAGTCCGGTTATCAGTACTTC
J gene: TRBJ1-5; D gene: -; V gene: TRBV5-1; clone size: -; CDR3 protein: CASSLGLEGRNQPQHF; CDR3 DNA: TGCGCCAGCAGCTTGGGTTTAGAGGGCCGCAATCAGCCCCAGCATTTT
J gene: TRBJ2-7; D gene: TRBD2; V gene: TRBV6-1; clone size: -; CDR3 protein: CASSEVRWTSGIYEQYF; CDR3 DNA: TGTGCCAGCAGTGAAGTAAGGTGGACTAGCGGGATCTACGAGCAGTACTTC
J gene: TRBJ2-1; D gene: -; V gene: TRBV28; clone size: -; CDR3 protein: CASSPTGSEQFF; CDR3 DNA: TGTGCCAGCAGTCCGACAGGTAGTGAGCAGTTCTTC
J gene: TRBJ2-7; D gene: -; V gene: TRBV28; clone size: -; CDR3 protein: CASSTQGGGPNF; CDR3 DNA: TGTGCCAGCAGTACCCAAGGGGGAGGGCCGAACTTC
J gene: TRBJ2-7; D gene: TRBD1; V gene: TRBV27; clone size: -; CDR3 protein: CASSLSWDRAYEQYF; CDR3 DNA: TGTGCCAGCAGTTTGAGTTGGGACAGGGCCTACGAGCAGTACTTC
J gene: TRBJ2-3; D gene: TRBD2; V gene: TRBV10-1; clone size: once; CDR3 protein: CASSESLAGDTQYF; CDR3 DNA: TGCGCCAGCAGTGAGTCCCTAGCGGGAGATACGCAGTATTTT
J gene: TRBJ1-4; D gene: -; V gene: TRBV28; clone size: -; CDR3 protein: CASTPAPYPEKLFF; CDR3 DNA: TGTGCCAGCACCCCGGCCCCCTACCCCGAAAAACTGTTTTTT
J gene: TRBJ2-6; D gene: -; V gene: TRBV5-1; clone size: many; CDR3 protein: CASSLAADSGANVLTF; CDR3 DNA: TGCGCCAGCAGCTTGGCCGCGGACTCTGGGGCCAACGTCCTGACTTTC
J gene: TRBJ2-7; D gene: TRBD1; V gene: TRBV14; clone size: -; CDR3 protein: CASSPGRTGAYEQYF; CDR3 DNA: TGTGCCAGCAGCCCCGGGAGGACAGGGGCCTACGAGCAGTACTTC
J gene: TRBJ2-7; D gene: TRBD2; V gene: TRBV7-3; clone size: -; CDR3 protein: CASSRTGTSASYEQYF; CDR3 DNA: TGTGCCAGCAGCCGTACCGGGACTAGCGCATCCTACGAGCAGTACTTC
J gene: TRBJ2-2; D gene: -; V gene: TRBV7-9; clone size: -; CDR3 protein: CASSFGGTNTGELFF; CDR3 DNA: TGTGCCAGCAGCTTTGGGGGGACGAACACCGGGGAGCTGTTTTTT
J gene: TRBJ2-7; D gene: -; V gene: TRBV6-6; clone size: -; CDR3 protein: CASSPRAAAYSYEQYF; CDR3 DNA: TGTGCCAGCAGCCCCCGGGCGGCGGCTTACTCCTACGAGCAGTACTTC
J gene: TRBJ2-2; D gene: -; V gene: TRBV19; clone size: -; CDR3 protein: CASSMGQGVDTGELFF; CDR3 DNA: TGTGCCAGTAGTATGGGACAAGGGGTAGACACCGGGGAGCTGTTTTTT
J gene: TRBJ1-5; D gene: -; V gene: TRBV12-2; clone size: -; CDR3 protein: CASRLGRGGCNSNQPQHF; CDR3 DNA: TGTGCAAGTCGCTTAGGGAGGGGGGGATGTAATAGCAATCAGCCCCAGCATTTT
J gene: TRBJ2-3; D gene: TRBD1; V gene: TRBV7-9; clone size: -; CDR3 protein: CASSLGQGQDTQYF; CDR3 DNA: TGTGCCAGCAGCTTGGGACAGGGTCAAGATACGCAGTATTTT
J gene: TRBJ1-1; D gene: TRBD1; V gene: TRBV19; clone size: -; CDR3 protein: CASSTGTGNTEAFF; CDR3 DNA: TGTGCCAGTAGTACCGGGACAGGTAACACTGAAGCTTTCTTT
J gene: TRBJ2-2; D gene: -; V gene: TRBV9; clone size: few; CDR3 protein: CASTHPNEGSNTGELFF; CDR3 DNA: TGTGCCAGCACCCACCCTAACGAGGGCTCGAACACCGGGGAGCTGTTTTTT
J gene: TRBJ1-5; D gene: -; V gene: TRBV7-8; clone size: -; CDR3 protein: CASSLHRDQPQHF; CDR3 DNA: TGTGCCAGCAGCCTCCACAGGGATCAGCCCCAGCATTTT
J gene: TRBJ2-3; D gene: -; V gene: TRBV5-1; clone size: -; CDR3 protein: CASSLQRLPGTDTQYF; CDR3 DNA: TGCGCCAGCAGCTTGCAACGCCTCCCTGGCACAGATACGCAGTATTTT
J gene: TRBJ1-6; D gene: TRBD1; V gene: TRBV11-2; clone size: -; CDR3 protein: CASSPYRDRGPPYNSPLHF; CDR3 DNA: TGTGCCAGCAGCCCCTACCGGGACAGGGGTCCTCCCTATAATTCACCCCTCCACTTT
J gene: TRBJ2-5; D gene: TRBD1; V gene: TRBV2; clone size: -; CDR3 protein: CASRAPGTGVGKTQYF; CDR3 DNA: TGTGCCAGCAGAGCGCCGGGGACAGGAGTCGGAAAGACCCAGTACTTC
J gene: TRBJ1-2; D gene: -; V gene: TRBV11-3; clone size: -; CDR3 protein: CAILYYGYTF; CDR3 DNA: TGTGCCATTCTCTACTATGGCTACACCTTC
J gene: TRBJ2-2; D gene: TRBD2; V gene: TRBV18; clone size: -; CDR3 protein: CASSPGTSTMGRGELFF; CDR3 DNA: TGTGCCAGCTCACCAGGGACTAGTACTATGGGACGCGGGGAGCTGTTTTTT
J gene: TRBJ1-5; D gene: -; V gene: TRBV5-1; clone size: -; CDR3 protein: CASSMTADQPQHF; CDR3 DNA: TGCGCCAGCAGCATGACAGCTGATCAGCCCCAGCATTTT
J gene: TRBJ2-3; D gene: -; V gene: TRBV5-4; clone size: -; CDR3 protein: CASSFSGTDTQYF; CDR3 DNA: TGTGCCAGCAGCTTTTCCGGGACAGATACGCAGTATTTT
J gene: TRBJ1-6; D gene: -; V gene: TRBV30; clone size: -; CDR3 protein: CAWTAGRGDSLLHF; CDR3 DNA: TGTGCCTGGACAGCCGGGCGAGGGGATTCACTCCTCCACTTT
J gene: TRBJ2-5; D gene: -; V gene: TRBV20-1; clone size: -; CDR3 protein: CSAGAQETQYF; CDR3 DNA: TGCAGTGCCGGGGCCCAAGAGACCCAGTACTTC
J gene: TRBJ2-3; D gene: TRBD2; V gene: TRBV5-4; clone size: few; CDR3 protein: CASSSPSGGSTDTQYF; CDR3 DNA: TGTGCCAGCAGCTCACCTAGCGGGGGGAGCACAGATACGCAGTATTTT
J gene: TRBJ2-7; D gene: TRBD1; V gene: TRBV6-5; clone size: -; CDR3 protein: CASRLSTGSYEQYF; CDR3 DNA: TGTGCCAGCAGACTGTCGACAGGGTCCTACGAGCAGTACTTC
J gene: TRBJ2-3; D gene: TRBD2; V gene: TRBV5-1; clone size: -; CDR3 protein: CASSSPMTSGFEDTQYF; CDR3 DNA: TGCGCCAGCAGCTCGCCCATGACTAGCGGGTTCGAGGATACGCAGTATTTT
J gene: TRBJ2-5; D gene: -; V gene: TRBV19; clone size: -; CDR3 protein: CASSNQGIETQYF; CDR3 DNA: TGTGCCAGTAGTAATCAAGGAATAGAGACCCAGTACTTC
J gene: TRBJ1-1; D gene: -; V gene: TRBV23-1; clone size: -; CDR3 protein: CASSHRLDTEAFF; CDR3 DNA: TGCGCCAGCAGTCACCGGCTCGACACTGAAGCTTTCTTT
J gene: TRBJ1-1; D gene: -; V gene: TRBV28; clone size: -; CDR3 protein: CASSGPKPNTEAFF; CDR3 DNA: TGTGCCAGCAGCGGACCAAAACCTAACACTGAAGCTTTCTTT
J gene: TRBJ1-5; D gene: -; V gene: TRBV10-3; clone size: -; CDR3 protein: CAISESRWSSLNNQPQHF; CDR3 DNA: TGTGCCATCAGTGAGTCGAGGTGGTCAAGCCTAAACAATCAGCCCCAGCATTTT
J gene: TRBJ2-2; D gene: TRBD1; V gene: TRBV9; clone size: -; CDR3 protein: CASSTGQGPDTGELFF; CDR3 DNA: TGTGCCAGCAGCACAGGACAGGGTCCCGACACCGGGGAGCTGTTTTTT
J gene: TRBJ1-5; D gene: -; V gene: TRBV4-2; clone size: -; CDR3 protein: CASSQELSNQPQHF; CDR3 DNA: TGTGCCAGCAGCCAAGAACTAAGCAATCAGCCCCAGCATTTT